A selection of T cell receptor beta chains follows, all from one sample in a study of spatial heterogeneity in lung cancer. TCRdb analysed the 5' RACE reads with MiXCR anew, one entry per CDR3 protein. The table lists about 12,000 distinct CDR3 sequences, roughly 6.2% of them singletons, with over 9% in the top ten. Sample: normal lung tissue next to the tumor, taken at surgery. Receptor source: a male donor with early-stage non-small cell lung cancer. The CDR3 runs from the conserved cysteine through the conserved F or W. The D gene is left open where the match is weak. The size of a clone is reported for some rows only, either as once, few or many, or as a class for expanded clones.

j_call: TRBJ2-1
clone_size: many
d_call: TRBD2
v_call: TRBV20-1
cdr3_aa: CSASGLAPGRQFF
cdr3_nt: TGCAGTGCTAGCGGACTAGCGCCTGGTCGGCAGTTCTTC

j_call: TRBJ2-7
clone_size: many
d_call: TRBD1
v_call: TRBV6-2/TRBV6-3
cdr3_aa: CASKGQGNPYEQYF
cdr3_nt: TGTGCCAGCAAGGGACAGGGCAACCCCTACGAGCAGTACTTC

j_call: TRBJ1-2
clone_size: many
d_call: -
v_call: TRBV13
cdr3_aa: CASSIDRNYGYTF
cdr3_nt: TGTGCCAGCAGCATCGACAGAAACTATGGCTACACCTTC

j_call: TRBJ2-7
clone_size: -
d_call: TRBD1
v_call: TRBV10-3
cdr3_aa: CASRQGGYEQYF
cdr3_nt: TGTGCCAGCAGACAGGGGGGGTACGAGCAGTACTTC

j_call: TRBJ1-4
clone_size: many
d_call: -
v_call: TRBV2
cdr3_aa: CASTRGINEKLFF
cdr3_nt: TGTGCCAGCACACGGGGCATTAATGAAAAACTGTTTTTT

j_call: TRBJ1-4
clone_size: many
d_call: -
v_call: TRBV7-9
cdr3_aa: CASSLGNGPEKLFF
cdr3_nt: TGTGCCAGCAGCTTAGGCAACGGTCCGGAAAAACTGTTTTTT

j_call: TRBJ1-5
clone_size: many
d_call: -
v_call: TRBV7-8
cdr3_aa: CASSEEHSNQPQHF
cdr3_nt: TGTGCCAGCAGTGAGGAGCATAGCAATCAGCCCCAGCATTTT

j_call: TRBJ1-5
clone_size: many
d_call: -
v_call: TRBV29-1
cdr3_aa: CSVESGAGQPQHF
cdr3_nt: TGCAGCGTTGAATCCGGAGCGGGTCAGCCCCAGCATTTT

j_call: TRBJ2-3
clone_size: many
d_call: TRBD2
v_call: TRBV23-1
cdr3_aa: CASSRTLREDTDTQYF
cdr3_nt: TGCGCCAGCAGTCGTACTTTGCGGGAGGACACAGATACGCAGTATTTT

j_call: TRBJ2-5
clone_size: many
d_call: TRBD2
v_call: TRBV6-4
cdr3_aa: CASSPVAGDQETQYF
cdr3_nt: TGTGCCAGCAGTCCCGTAGCGGGAGATCAAGAGACCCAGTACTTC

j_call: TRBJ2-3
clone_size: many
d_call: TRBD2
v_call: TRBV7-3
cdr3_aa: CASSGGPTDTQYF
cdr3_nt: TGTGCCAGCTCGGGAGGACCCACAGATACGCAGTATTTT

j_call: TRBJ2-7
clone_size: many
d_call: -
v_call: TRBV20-1
cdr3_aa: CSAASTRQTTSYEQYF
cdr3_nt: TGCAGTGCTGCGAGTACCCGACAGACTACCTCCTACGAGCAGTACTTC

j_call: TRBJ2-3
clone_size: few
d_call: -
v_call: TRBV6-5
cdr3_aa: CASSYSGGHHTQYF
cdr3_nt: TGTGCCAGCAGTTACTCGGGGGGGCACCATACGCAGTATTTT

j_call: TRBJ2-3
clone_size: many
d_call: -
v_call: TRBV6-1
cdr3_aa: CASSERDSEAPHTQYF
cdr3_nt: TGTGCCAGCAGTGAACGTGACAGTGAGGCTCCCCATACGCAGTATTTT

j_call: TRBJ2-2
clone_size: many
d_call: -
v_call: TRBV6-5
cdr3_aa: CASSYSITGASTGELFF
cdr3_nt: TGTGCCAGCAGTTACTCGATTACGGGAGCTAGCACCGGGGAGCTGTTTTTT

j_call: TRBJ2-7
clone_size: few
d_call: -
v_call: TRBV20-1
cdr3_aa: CSAETGTSYEQYF
cdr3_nt: TGCAGTGCAGAGACAGGGACTTCCTACGAGCAGTACTTC

j_call: TRBJ2-3
clone_size: many
d_call: -
v_call: TRBV7-9
cdr3_aa: CASSPGGVTDTQYF
cdr3_nt: TGTGCCAGCAGCCCAGGGGGGGTCACAGATACGCAGTATTTT

j_call: TRBJ2-4
clone_size: few
d_call: -
v_call: TRBV27
cdr3_aa: CASGISGRKNIQYF
cdr3_nt: TGTGCCAGCGGAATCTCGGGCCGCAAAAACATTCAGTACTTC

j_call: TRBJ2-1
clone_size: medium-sized
d_call: -
v_call: TRBV4-2
cdr3_aa: CASSQGGSSYNEQFF
cdr3_nt: TGTGCCAGCAGCCAAGGGGGGAGCTCCTACAATGAGCAGTTCTTC

j_call: TRBJ1-1
clone_size: many
d_call: -
v_call: TRBV29-1
cdr3_aa: CSVGGGNTEAFF
cdr3_nt: TGCAGCGTTGGAGGGGGTAACACTGAAGCTTTCTTT

j_call: TRBJ1-1
clone_size: many
d_call: -
v_call: TRBV4-3
cdr3_aa: CASSLEKAPWGEAFF
cdr3_nt: TGCGCCAGCAGCCTTGAAAAAGCCCCCTGGGGTGAAGCTTTCTTT

j_call: TRBJ2-1
clone_size: many
d_call: TRBD2
v_call: TRBV11-2
cdr3_aa: CASSFAGEGSYNEQFF
cdr3_nt: TGTGCCAGCAGCTTCGCGGGGGAGGGCTCTTATAATGAGCAGTTCTTC

j_call: TRBJ2-3
clone_size: many
d_call: TRBD1
v_call: TRBV12-5
cdr3_aa: CASGLGRGLVGTDTQYF
cdr3_nt: TGTGCTAGTGGTTTGGGCAGGGGGCTGGTCGGCACAGATACGCAGTATTTT

j_call: TRBJ1-5
clone_size: -
d_call: -
v_call: TRBV12-3/TRBV12-4
cdr3_aa: CASSWYRDPNQPQHF
cdr3_nt: TGTGCCAGCAGTTGGTACAGGGACCCGAATCAGCCCCAGCATTTT

j_call: TRBJ2-5
clone_size: few
d_call: TRBD1
v_call: TRBV7-2
cdr3_aa: CASSSGTAETQYF
cdr3_nt: TGTGCCAGCAGCTCCGGGACAGCAGAGACCCAGTACTTC

j_call: TRBJ2-3
clone_size: -
d_call: -
v_call: TRBV24-1
cdr3_aa: CATSDFGTGDRDTQYF
cdr3_nt: TGTGCCACCAGTGATTTTGGAACTGGGGATCGTGATACGCAGTATTTT

j_call: TRBJ2-3
clone_size: many
d_call: TRBD1
v_call: TRBV5-1
cdr3_aa: CASSPRDRRTDTQYF
cdr3_nt: TGCGCCAGCAGCCCCCGGGACAGACGCACAGATACGCAGTATTTT

j_call: TRBJ1-2
clone_size: few
d_call: TRBD1
v_call: TRBV12-3/TRBV12-4
cdr3_aa: CASNRDRVYGYTF
cdr3_nt: TGTGCCAGCAACCGAGACAGGGTCTATGGCTACACCTTC

j_call: TRBJ2-7
clone_size: -
d_call: -
v_call: TRBV27
cdr3_aa: CASSLSIQASYEQYF
cdr3_nt: TGTGCCAGCAGTTTGTCCATACAGGCCTCCTACGAGCAGTACTTC

j_call: TRBJ2-5
clone_size: -
d_call: -
v_call: TRBV7-8
cdr3_aa: CTSSARSETQYF
cdr3_nt: TGTACCAGCAGCGCGAGAAGCGAGACCCAGTACTTC

j_call: TRBJ2-1
clone_size: medium-sized
d_call: TRBD1
v_call: TRBV4-3
cdr3_aa: CASSPSGTESAYNEQFF
cdr3_nt: TGCGCCAGCAGCCCCTCCGGGACAGAATCCGCGTACAATGAGCAGTTCTTC

j_call: TRBJ2-7
clone_size: many
d_call: TRBD2
v_call: TRBV29-1
cdr3_aa: CSVGGTRSYEQYF
cdr3_nt: TGCAGCGTTGGCGGGACTAGATCCTACGAGCAGTACTTC

j_call: TRBJ1-1
clone_size: many
d_call: -
v_call: TRBV20-1
cdr3_aa: CSARVTGNTEAFF
cdr3_nt: TGCAGTGCTAGAGTCACAGGGAACACTGAAGCTTTCTTT

j_call: TRBJ1-1
clone_size: many
d_call: -
v_call: TRBV2
cdr3_aa: CASMGRANKAFF
cdr3_nt: TGTGCCAGCATGGGTAGGGCCAATAAAGCTTTCTTT

j_call: TRBJ2-7
clone_size: few
d_call: TRBD1
v_call: TRBV5-1
cdr3_aa: CASSRDRVSEQYF
cdr3_nt: TGCGCCAGCAGCCGGGACAGGGTTAGCGAGCAGTACTTC

j_call: TRBJ1-5
clone_size: few
d_call: -
v_call: TRBV6-6
cdr3_aa: CASSYSIGADNQPQHF
cdr3_nt: TGTGCCAGCAGTTACTCGATTGGGGCAGACAATCAGCCCCAGCATTTT

j_call: TRBJ2-7
clone_size: many
d_call: TRBD2
v_call: TRBV6-2/TRBV6-3
cdr3_aa: CASRGLAETWVSYEQYF
cdr3_nt: TGTGCCAGCAGGGGACTAGCGGAAACCTGGGTCTCCTACGAGCAGTACTTC

j_call: TRBJ1-1
clone_size: -
d_call: -
v_call: TRBV6-1
cdr3_aa: CASGRESTEAFF
cdr3_nt: TGTGCCAGCGGGAGGGAGAGTACTGAAGCTTTCTTT

j_call: TRBJ2-4
clone_size: many
d_call: -
v_call: TRBV29-1
cdr3_aa: CSVKRANIQYF
cdr3_nt: TGCAGCGTAAAGAGGGCGAACATTCAGTACTTC

j_call: TRBJ2-1
clone_size: many
d_call: -
v_call: TRBV27
cdr3_aa: CASSLGGTLAYNEQFF
cdr3_nt: TGTGCCAGCAGTTTAGGGGGGACTCTGGCCTACAATGAGCAGTTCTTC

j_call: TRBJ2-1
clone_size: many
d_call: TRBD1
v_call: TRBV28
cdr3_aa: CASSTQGPLPSYNEQFF
cdr3_nt: TGTGCCAGCAGTACACAGGGGCCCCTCCCCTCCTACAATGAGCAGTTCTTC

j_call: TRBJ2-7
clone_size: many
d_call: TRBD2
v_call: TRBV7-2
cdr3_aa: CASSLWGGAEEQYF
cdr3_nt: TGTGCCAGCAGCTTATGGGGAGGGGCTGAAGAGCAGTACTTC

j_call: TRBJ1-1
clone_size: many
d_call: -
v_call: TRBV29-1
cdr3_aa: CSVVQASHTEAFF
cdr3_nt: TGCAGCGTTGTACAGGCTTCGCACACTGAAGCTTTCTTT

j_call: TRBJ1-2
clone_size: many
d_call: -
v_call: TRBV4-3
cdr3_aa: CASSQENGMVVGVYGYTF
cdr3_nt: TGCGCCAGCAGCCAAGAAAATGGCATGGTCGTGGGGGTTTATGGCTACACCTTC

j_call: TRBJ1-2
clone_size: many
d_call: -
v_call: TRBV7-2
cdr3_aa: CASSLPLPGAQGYTF
cdr3_nt: TGTGCCAGCAGCTTGCCCCTCCCCGGGGCGCAAGGCTACACCTTC

j_call: TRBJ1-1
clone_size: many
d_call: -
v_call: TRBV4-1
cdr3_aa: CASSHSDRDTEAFF
cdr3_nt: TGCGCCAGCAGCCATTCGGACAGAGACACTGAAGCTTTCTTT

j_call: TRBJ1-2
clone_size: many
d_call: -
v_call: TRBV19
cdr3_aa: CASSIAASRVHYGYTF
cdr3_nt: TGTGCCAGTAGTATAGCGGCTTCCAGGGTACACTATGGCTACACCTTC

j_call: TRBJ2-6
clone_size: many
d_call: -
v_call: TRBV18
cdr3_aa: CASSPDISGANVLTF
cdr3_nt: TGTGCCAGCTCCCCAGACATCTCTGGGGCCAACGTCCTGACTTTC

j_call: TRBJ2-5
clone_size: many
d_call: TRBD2
v_call: TRBV20-1
cdr3_aa: CSANPFSGREQETQYF
cdr3_nt: TGCAGTGCTAATCCATTTAGCGGGAGGGAACAAGAGACCCAGTACTTC

j_call: TRBJ1-1
clone_size: medium-sized
d_call: -
v_call: TRBV6-2/TRBV6-3
cdr3_aa: CASSYSENTEAFF
cdr3_nt: TGTGCCAGCAGTTACTCGGAGAACACTGAAGCTTTCTTT

j_call: TRBJ2-1
clone_size: many
d_call: TRBD2
v_call: TRBV20-1
cdr3_aa: CSAGKDGRAYYNEQFF
cdr3_nt: TGCAGTGCCGGGAAGGACGGGAGGGCTTACTACAATGAGCAGTTCTTC